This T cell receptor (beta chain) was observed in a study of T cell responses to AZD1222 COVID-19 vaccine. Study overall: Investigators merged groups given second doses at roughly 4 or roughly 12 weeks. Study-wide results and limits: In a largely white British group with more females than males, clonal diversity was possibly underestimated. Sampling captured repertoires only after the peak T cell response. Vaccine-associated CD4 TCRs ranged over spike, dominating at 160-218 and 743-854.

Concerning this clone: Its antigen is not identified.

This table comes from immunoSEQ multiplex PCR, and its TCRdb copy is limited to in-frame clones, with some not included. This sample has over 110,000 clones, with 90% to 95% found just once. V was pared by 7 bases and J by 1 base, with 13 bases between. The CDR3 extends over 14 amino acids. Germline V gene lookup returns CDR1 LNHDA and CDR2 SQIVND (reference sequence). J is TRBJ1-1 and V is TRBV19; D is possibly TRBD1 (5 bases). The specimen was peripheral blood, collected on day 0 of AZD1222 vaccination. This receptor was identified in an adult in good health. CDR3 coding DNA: TGTGCCAGTACCATAACAACAGGGAACACTGAAGCTTTCTTT. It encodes CASTITTGNTEAFF.